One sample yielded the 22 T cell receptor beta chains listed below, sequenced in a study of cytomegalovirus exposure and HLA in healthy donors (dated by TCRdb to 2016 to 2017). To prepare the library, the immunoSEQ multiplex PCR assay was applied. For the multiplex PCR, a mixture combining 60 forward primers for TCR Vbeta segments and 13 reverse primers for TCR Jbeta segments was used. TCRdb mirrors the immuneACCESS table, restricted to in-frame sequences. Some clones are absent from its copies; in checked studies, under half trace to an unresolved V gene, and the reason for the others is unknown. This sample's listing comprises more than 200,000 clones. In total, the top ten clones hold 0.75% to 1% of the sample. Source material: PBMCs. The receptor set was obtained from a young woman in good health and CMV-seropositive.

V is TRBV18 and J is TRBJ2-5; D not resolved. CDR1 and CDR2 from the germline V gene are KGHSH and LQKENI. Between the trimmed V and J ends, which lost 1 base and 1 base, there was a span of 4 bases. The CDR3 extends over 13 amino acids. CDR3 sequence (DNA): TGTGCCAGCTCACCACGGAGCCAAGAGACCCAGTACTTC. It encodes CASSPRSQETQYF.

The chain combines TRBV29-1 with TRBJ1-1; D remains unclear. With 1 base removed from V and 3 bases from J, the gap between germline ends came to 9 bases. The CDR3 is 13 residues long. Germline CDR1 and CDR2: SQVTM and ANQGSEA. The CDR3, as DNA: TGCAGCGTTGAAGGGAGGGCCCACACTGAAGCTTTCTTT. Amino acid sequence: CSVEGRAHTEAFF.

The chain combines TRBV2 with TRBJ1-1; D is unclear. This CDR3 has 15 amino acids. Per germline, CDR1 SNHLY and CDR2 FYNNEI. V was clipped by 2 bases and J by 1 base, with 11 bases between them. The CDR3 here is CASSEYAVKNTEAFF. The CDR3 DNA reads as TGTGCCAGCAGTGAATATGCGGTAAAGAACACTGAAGCTTTCTTT.

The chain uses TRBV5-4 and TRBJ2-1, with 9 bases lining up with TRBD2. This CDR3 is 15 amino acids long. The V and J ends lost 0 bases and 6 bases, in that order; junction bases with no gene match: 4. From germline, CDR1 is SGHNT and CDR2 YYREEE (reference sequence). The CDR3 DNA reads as TGTGCCAGCAGCTTGGTCGCGGGGGGGGCCAATGAGCAGTTCTTC. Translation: CASSLVAGGANEQFF.

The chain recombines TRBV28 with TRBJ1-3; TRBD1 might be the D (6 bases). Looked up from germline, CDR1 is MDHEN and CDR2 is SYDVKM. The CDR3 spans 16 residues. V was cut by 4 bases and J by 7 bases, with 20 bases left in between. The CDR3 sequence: CASSSGDTPGGNTIYF. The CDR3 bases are TGTGCCAGCAGTTCAGGGGACACCCCTGGAGGTAACACCATATATTTT.

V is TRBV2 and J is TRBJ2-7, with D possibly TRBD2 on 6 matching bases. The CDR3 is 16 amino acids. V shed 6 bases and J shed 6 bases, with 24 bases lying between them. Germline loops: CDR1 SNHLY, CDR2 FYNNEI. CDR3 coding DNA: TGTGCCAGCAGGCGTCAGGGCGGGGTTCCTGATCTCGAGCAGTACTTC. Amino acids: CASRRQGGVPDLEQYF.

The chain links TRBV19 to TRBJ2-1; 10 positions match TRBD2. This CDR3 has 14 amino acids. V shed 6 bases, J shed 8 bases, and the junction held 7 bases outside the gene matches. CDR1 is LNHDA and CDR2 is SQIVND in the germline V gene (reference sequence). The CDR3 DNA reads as TGTGCCAGTAGCCTAGCGGGGGTGTTTGATGAGCAGTTCTTC. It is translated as CASSLAGVFDEQFF.

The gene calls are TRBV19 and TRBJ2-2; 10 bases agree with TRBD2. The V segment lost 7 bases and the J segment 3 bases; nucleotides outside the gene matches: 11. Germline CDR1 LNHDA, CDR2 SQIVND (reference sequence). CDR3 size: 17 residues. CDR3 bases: TGTGCCAGTACCTCCACGCTAGCGGGGGCCTACACCGGGGAGCTGTTTTTT. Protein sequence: CASTSTLAGAYTGELFF.

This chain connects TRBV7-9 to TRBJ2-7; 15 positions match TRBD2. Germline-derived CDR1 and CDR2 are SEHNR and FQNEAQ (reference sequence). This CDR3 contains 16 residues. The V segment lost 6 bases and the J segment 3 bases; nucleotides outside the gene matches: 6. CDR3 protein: CASRNGTSGGSYEQYF. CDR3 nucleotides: TGTGCCAGCAGGAATGGGACTAGCGGGGGGAGCTACGAGCAGTACTTC.

The CDR3 spells CASSERATGIIRYTF. CDR3 bases: TGCGCCAGCAGTGAGCGGGCGACAGGGATTATTCGCTACACCTTC. V is TRBV10-2 and J is TRBJ1-2; the match to TRBD1 covers 7 bases. Germline loops: CDR1 WSHSY, CDR2 SAAADI. V was pared by 2 bases and J by 9 bases, with 12 bases of the junction left unmatched. This CDR3 is built from 15 residues.

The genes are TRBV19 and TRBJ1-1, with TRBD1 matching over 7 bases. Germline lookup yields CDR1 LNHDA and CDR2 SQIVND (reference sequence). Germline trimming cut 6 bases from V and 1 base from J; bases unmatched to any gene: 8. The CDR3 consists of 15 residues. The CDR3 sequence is CASSIGQATNTEAFF. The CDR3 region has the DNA TGTGCCAGTAGCATTGGACAGGCTACGAACACTGAAGCTTTCTTT.

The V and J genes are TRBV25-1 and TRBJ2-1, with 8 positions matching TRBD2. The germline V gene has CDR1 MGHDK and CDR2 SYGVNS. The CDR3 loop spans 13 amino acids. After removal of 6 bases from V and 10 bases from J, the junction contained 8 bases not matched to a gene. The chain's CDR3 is CASRVPGGREQFF. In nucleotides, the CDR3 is TGTGCCAGCAGGGTTCCGGGGGGGAGGGAGCAGTTCTTC.

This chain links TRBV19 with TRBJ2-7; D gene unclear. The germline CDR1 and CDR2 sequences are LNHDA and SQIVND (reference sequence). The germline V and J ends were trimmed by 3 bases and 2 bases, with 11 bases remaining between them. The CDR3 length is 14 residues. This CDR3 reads CASSIGPGPYEQYF. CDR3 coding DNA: TGTGCCAGTAGTATTGGCCCGGGTCCCTACGAGCAGTACTTC.

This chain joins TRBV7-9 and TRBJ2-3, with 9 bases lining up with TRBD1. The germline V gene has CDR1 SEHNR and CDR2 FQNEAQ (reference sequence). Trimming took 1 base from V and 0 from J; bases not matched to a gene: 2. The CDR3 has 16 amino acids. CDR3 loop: CASSLEGTGSTDTQYF. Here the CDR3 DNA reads TGTGCCAGCAGCTTAGAAGGGACAGGGAGCACAGATACGCAGTATTTT.

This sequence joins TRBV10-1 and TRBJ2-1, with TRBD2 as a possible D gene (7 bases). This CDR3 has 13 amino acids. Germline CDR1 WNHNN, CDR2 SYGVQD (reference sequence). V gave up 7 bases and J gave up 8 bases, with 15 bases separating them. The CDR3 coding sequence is TGCGCCAGCATTAGGGGGGGCCACGATGAGCAGTTCTTC. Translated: CASIRGGHDEQFF.

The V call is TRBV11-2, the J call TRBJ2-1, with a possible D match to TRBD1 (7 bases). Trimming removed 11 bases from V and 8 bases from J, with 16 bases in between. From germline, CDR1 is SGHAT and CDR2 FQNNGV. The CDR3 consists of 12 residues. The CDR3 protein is CASGRGAYEQFF. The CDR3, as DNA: TGTGCCTCTGGCAGGGGGGCGTATGAGCAGTTCTTC. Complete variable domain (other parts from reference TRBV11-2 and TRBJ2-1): EAGVAQSPRYKIIEKRQSVAFWCNPISGHATLYWYQQILGQGPKLLIQFQNNGVVDDSQLPKDRFSAERLKGVDSTLKIQPAKLEDSAVYLCASGRGAYEQFFGPGTRLTVL.

CDR3: CASSLVAPSGGRGETQYF. CDR3 coding DNA: TGTGCCAGCAGCTTAGTAGCGCCTAGCGGGGGCCGAGGGGAGACCCAGTACTTC. This chain connects TRBV7-6 to TRBJ2-5; 10 positions match TRBD2. Germline assignment: CDR1 SGHVS and CDR2 FNYEAQ. J lost 5 bases, V lost 1 base, and 13 bases had no gene match. The CDR3 consists of 18 residues.

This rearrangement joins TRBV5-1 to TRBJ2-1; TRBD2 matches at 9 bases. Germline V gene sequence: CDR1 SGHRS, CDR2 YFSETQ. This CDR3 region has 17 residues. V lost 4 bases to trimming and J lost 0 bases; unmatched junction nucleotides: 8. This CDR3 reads CASSVLSGGSSYNEQFF. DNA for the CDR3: TGCGCCAGCAGCGTACTGAGCGGGGGGAGCTCCTACAATGAGCAGTTCTTC.

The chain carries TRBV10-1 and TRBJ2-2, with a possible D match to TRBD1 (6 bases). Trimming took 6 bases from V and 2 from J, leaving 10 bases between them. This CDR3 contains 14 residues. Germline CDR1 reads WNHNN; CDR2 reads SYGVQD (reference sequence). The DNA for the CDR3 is TGCGCCAGCAGCTGGACAGAAAACACCGGGGAGCTGTTTTTT. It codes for CASSWTENTGELFF.

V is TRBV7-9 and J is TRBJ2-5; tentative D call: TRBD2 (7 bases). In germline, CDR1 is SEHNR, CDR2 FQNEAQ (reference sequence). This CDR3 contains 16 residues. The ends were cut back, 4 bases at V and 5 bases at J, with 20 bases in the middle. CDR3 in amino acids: CASSSFLGGLEETQYF. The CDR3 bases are TGTGCCAGCAGCTCATTTCTGGGGGGGCTCGAGGAGACCCAGTACTTC.

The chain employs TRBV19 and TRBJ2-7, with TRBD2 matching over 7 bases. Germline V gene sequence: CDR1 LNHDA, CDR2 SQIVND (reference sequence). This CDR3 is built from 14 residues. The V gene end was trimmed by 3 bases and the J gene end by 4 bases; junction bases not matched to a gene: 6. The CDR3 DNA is TGTGCCAGTAGTATGGCTAGCGGACTTTACGAGCAGTACTTC. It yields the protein CASSMASGLYEQYF.

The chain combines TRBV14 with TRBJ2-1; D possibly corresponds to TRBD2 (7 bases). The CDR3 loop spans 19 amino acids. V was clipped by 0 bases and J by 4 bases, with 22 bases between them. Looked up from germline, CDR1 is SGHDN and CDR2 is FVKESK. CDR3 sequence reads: CASSQDQSSGPRGYNEQFF. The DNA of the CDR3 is TGTGCCAGCAGCCAAGATCAGTCTAGCGGACCGAGGGGGTACAATGAGCAGTTCTTC.